The 6 T cell receptor beta chains below were found in one sample sequenced in a study of TIL therapy for anti-PD-1-resistant metastatic lung cancer. Sequencing used immunoSEQ v3. Method: immunoSEQ multiplex PCR; TCRdb's copy keeps in-frame clones and lacks some. This table has over 15,000 clones, 70% to 80% appearing once. Sample time point: pre-treatment sample, taken before nivolumab and TIL therapy. The sequences come from blood, collected at baseline. These receptors originate from a person between 30 and 80 years old with non-small cell lung cancer.

The chain is built from TRBV9 and TRBJ2-3, with D uncertain. Trimming pared 0 bases from V and 4 bases from J, leaving 6 bases between. CDR3 length: 13 amino acids. Germline CDR1 SGDLS, CDR2 YYNGEE. For the CDR3, the DNA is TGTGCCAGCAGCGTAGGACTGGCAGATACGCAGTATTTT. This sequence encodes CASSVGLADTQYF.

This sequence joins TRBV6-1 and TRBJ2-7; D is possibly TRBD2 (6 bases). The ends were cut back, 6 bases at V and 5 bases at J, with 20 bases in the middle. Looked up from germline, CDR1 is MNHNS and CDR2 is SASEGT. The CDR3 contains 15 residues. CDR3 bases: TGTGCCAGCAGCGGCAGACAGCGGGTTCGGGACGAGCAGTACTTC. Encoded protein: CASSGRQRVRDEQYF.

The chain has TRBV5-4 and TRBJ1-1, with 7 bases matching TRBD1. The CDR3 is 17 residues long. Per the germline V gene, CDR1 is SGHNT and CDR2 is YYREEE (reference sequence). Trimming took 4 bases from V and 0 from J; bases not matched to a gene: 12. This CDR3 reads CASSKTRDSLLNTEAFF. The CDR3, as DNA: TGTGCCAGCAGCAAAACGCGGGACAGTCTACTGAACACTGAAGCTTTCTTT.

A few counts support this clone. V usage is TRBV5-5 and J usage is TRBJ2-1, with 9 nucleotides matching TRBD2. Germline assignment: CDR1 SGHKS and CDR2 YYEKEE (reference sequence). There are 15 residues in the CDR3. V dropped 4 bases and J dropped 3; count of bases not matched to a gene: 5. Here the CDR3 DNA reads TGTGCCAGCAGCGGGCGGGGGGGCCTCTACAATGAGCAGTTCTTC. Its translation: CASSGRGGLYNEQFF.

The chain recombines TRBV9 with TRBJ2-7; either TRBD1 or TRBD2 may supply D (6 bases each). The CDR3 has 15 amino acids. V was shortened by 0 bases and J by 1 base, with 11 bases between the two germline ends. Germline CDR1 reads SGDLS; CDR2 reads YYNGEE. Written as DNA, the CDR3 is TGTGCCAGCAGCGTAGATGTAGGGGGGTCCTACGAGCAGTACTTC. It is translated as CASSVDVGGSYEQYF.

This chain links TRBV5-1 with TRBJ2-7; D may be TRBD1 (7 bases). Deletions cut 3 bases from V and 2 bases from J, with 15 bases between. The CDR3 extends over 15 amino acids. Germline values: CDR1 SGHRS, CDR2 YFSETQ. The CDR3 region is CASSWEEGTAYEQYF. For the CDR3, the DNA is TGCGCCAGCAGCTGGGAGGAGGGGACAGCCTACGAGCAGTACTTC.